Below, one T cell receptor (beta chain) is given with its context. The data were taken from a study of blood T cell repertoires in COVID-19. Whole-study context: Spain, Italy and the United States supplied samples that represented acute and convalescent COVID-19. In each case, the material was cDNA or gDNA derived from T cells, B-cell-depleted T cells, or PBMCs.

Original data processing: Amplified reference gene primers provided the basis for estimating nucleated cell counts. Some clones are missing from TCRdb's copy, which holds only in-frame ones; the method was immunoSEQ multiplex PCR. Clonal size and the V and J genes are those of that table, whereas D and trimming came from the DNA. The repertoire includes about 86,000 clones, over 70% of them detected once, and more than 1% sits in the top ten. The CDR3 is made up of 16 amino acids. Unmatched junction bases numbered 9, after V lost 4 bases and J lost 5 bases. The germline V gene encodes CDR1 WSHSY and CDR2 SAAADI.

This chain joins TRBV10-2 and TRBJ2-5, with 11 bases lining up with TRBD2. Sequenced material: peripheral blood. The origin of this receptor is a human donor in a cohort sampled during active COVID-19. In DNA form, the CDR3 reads TGCGCCAGCAGTGTGGCTAGCGGGAGGTGGGAGGAGACCCAGTACTTC. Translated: CASSVASGRWEETQYF.